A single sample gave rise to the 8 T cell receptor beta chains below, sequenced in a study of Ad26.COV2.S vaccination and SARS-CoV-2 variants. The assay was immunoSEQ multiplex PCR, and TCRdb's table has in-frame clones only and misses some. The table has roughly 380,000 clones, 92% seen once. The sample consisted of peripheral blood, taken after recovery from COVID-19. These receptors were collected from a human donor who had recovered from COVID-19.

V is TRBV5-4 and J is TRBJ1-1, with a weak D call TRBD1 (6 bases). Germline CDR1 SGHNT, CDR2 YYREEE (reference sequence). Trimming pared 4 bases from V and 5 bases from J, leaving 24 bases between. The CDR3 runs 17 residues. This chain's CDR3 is CASSAGGTGTTKTEAFF. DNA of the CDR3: TGTGCCAGCAGCGCCGGGGGGACCGGGACAACGAAAACTGAAGCTTTCTTT.

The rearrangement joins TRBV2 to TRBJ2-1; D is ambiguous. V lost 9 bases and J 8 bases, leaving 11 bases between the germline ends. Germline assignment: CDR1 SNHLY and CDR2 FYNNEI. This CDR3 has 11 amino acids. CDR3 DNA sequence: TGTGCCAGTAGAGAAGGTGATGAGCAGTTCTTC. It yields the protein CASREGDEQFF.

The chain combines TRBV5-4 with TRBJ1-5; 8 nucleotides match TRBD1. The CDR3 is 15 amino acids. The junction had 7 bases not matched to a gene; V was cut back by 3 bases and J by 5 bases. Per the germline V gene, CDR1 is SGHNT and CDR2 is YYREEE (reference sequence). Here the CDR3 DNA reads TGTGCCAGCAGCTATGGCGGACAGGGATATCAGCCCCAGCATTTT. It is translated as CASSYGGQGYQPQHF.

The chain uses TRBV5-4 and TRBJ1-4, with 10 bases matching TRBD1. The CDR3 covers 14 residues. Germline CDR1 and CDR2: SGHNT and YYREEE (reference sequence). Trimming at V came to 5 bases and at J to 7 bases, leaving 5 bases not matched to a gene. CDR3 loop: CASRSDRGTEKLFF. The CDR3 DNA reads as TGTGCCAGCAGATCGGACAGGGGGACTGAAAAACTGTTTTTT.

The CDR3 spells CASRERVNTGELFF. The DNA for the CDR3 is TGTGCCAGCAGGGAAAGGGTGAACACCGGGGAGCTGTTTTTT. The gene calls are TRBV2 and TRBJ2-2; no definite D call. Germline V gives CDR1 SNHLY, CDR2 FYNNEI. V shed 6 bases and J shed 1 base, with 9 bases lying between them. CDR3 size: 14 residues.

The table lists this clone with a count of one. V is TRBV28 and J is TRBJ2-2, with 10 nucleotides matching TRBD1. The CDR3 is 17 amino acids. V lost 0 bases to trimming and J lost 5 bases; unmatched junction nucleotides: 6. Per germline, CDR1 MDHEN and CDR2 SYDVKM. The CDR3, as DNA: TGTGCCAGCAGTTTATGGACAGGGGGCGTGAAGACCGGGGAGCTGTTTTTT. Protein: CASSLWTGGVKTGELFF. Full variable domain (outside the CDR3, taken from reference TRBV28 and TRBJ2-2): DVKVTQSSRYLVKRTGEKVFLECVQDMDHENMFWYRQDPGLGLRLIYFSYDVKMKEKGDIPEGYSVSREKKERFSLILESASTNQTSMYLCASSLWTGGVKTGELFFGEGSRLTVL.

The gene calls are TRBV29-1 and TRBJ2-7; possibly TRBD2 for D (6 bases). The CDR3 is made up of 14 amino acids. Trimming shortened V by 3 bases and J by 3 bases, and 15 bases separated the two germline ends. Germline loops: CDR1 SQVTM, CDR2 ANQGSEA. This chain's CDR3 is CSVEGQGTLYEQYF. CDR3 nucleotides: TGCAGCGTTGAGGGGCAAGGGACTCTCTACGAGCAGTACTTC.

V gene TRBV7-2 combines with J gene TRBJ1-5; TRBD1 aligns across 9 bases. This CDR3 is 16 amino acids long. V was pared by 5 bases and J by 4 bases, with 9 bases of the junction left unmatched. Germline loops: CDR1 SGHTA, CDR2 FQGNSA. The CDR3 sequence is CASSPNGGQGNQPQHF. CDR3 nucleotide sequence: TGTGCCAGCAGCCCTAATGGGGGACAGGGAAATCAGCCCCAGCATTTT.